The present entry profiles one T cell receptor (beta chain) with its context. The ends were cut back, 1 base at V and 5 bases at J, with 18 bases in the middle. The germline gives CDR1 MGHRA, CDR2 YSYEKL. CDR3 size: 17 residues. The sample originates from a study of cytomegalovirus exposure and HLA in healthy donors. 60 Vbeta and 13 Jbeta primers were used in PCR. Assay used: immunoSEQ multiplex PCR; TCRdb lists only in-frame clones, some missing. This sample carries about 130,000 clones, roughly 80% of them seen once, and the ten largest clones take about 7.4%. V and J are TRBV4-1 and TRBJ2-1, with D perhaps TRBD2 (6 bases). The sample comprised PBMCs. The receptor comes from a woman aged 45-65 years in good health and CMV-seropositive. The CDR3 spells CASSQGVARRGHNEQFF. The DNA of the CDR3 is TGCGCCAGCAGCCAAGGGGTGGCACGGCGGGGTCACAATGAGCAGTTCTTC.